This T cell receptor (beta chain) was found in a study of T cell responses to AZD1222 COVID-19 vaccine. Using immunoSEQ multiplex PCR, the repertoire was profiled, and TCRdb retains in-frame clones only, with some absent. This sample has 100,000 to 150,000 clones, with over 75% found just once. This sequence was found in an adult in good health. Source: peripheral blood, taken on day 0 of AZD1222 vaccination.

The CDR3 protein is CASNPAVPWATQYF. The CDR3 region has the DNA TGTGCCAGCAACCCCGCGGTCCCGTGGGCGACCCAGTACTTC. This chain links TRBV6-2 or TRBV6-3 with TRBJ2-5; D not resolved. Deletions cut 7 bases from V and 7 bases from J, with 19 bases between. This CDR3 spans 14 amino acids. CDR1 is MNHEY, CDR2 SVGEGT, per germline.